The T cell receptor beta chain described here comes from a study of blood T cell repertoires in COVID-19. Across the study: The United States, Italy and Spain provided the acute and convalescent COVID-19 samples. From T cells, B-cell-depleted T cells, or PBMCs came the material, which was cDNA or gDNA.

This table comes from immunoSEQ multiplex PCR, and its TCRdb copy is limited to in-frame clones, with some not included. The sample has around 140,000 clones, 85% to 90% seen once; the top ten hold roughly two fifths. This CDR3 contains 15 residues. Germline CDR1 is SGHAT and CDR2 is FQNNGV. Trimming removed 3 bases from V and 2 bases from J; junction bases left unmatched: 7. The specimen sequenced was peripheral blood. The origin of this receptor is a man aged 50-60 years who had recovered from COVID-19. The J gene is TRBJ2-7, the V gene TRBV11-2, with 7 bases that match TRBD1. In DNA form, the CDR3 reads TGTGCCAGCAGCTTCCCAGGGCAGGGGGCCTACGAGCAGTACTTC. Protein sequence: CASSFPGQGAYEQYF.